The present T cell receptor beta chain was sequenced within a study of T cells after posttransplantation cyclophosphamide. To note about this clone: What it binds is not known.

The assay was immunoSEQ multiplex PCR, and TCRdb's table has in-frame clones only and misses some. The sample includes approximately 41,000 clones, none of them occurring once. The CDR3 extends over 16 amino acids. Trimming removed 0 bases at V and 1 base at J, with 10 bases between. CDR1 is SGHAT, CDR2 FQNNGV, per germline. Notes on the study in general: Donor-recipient repertoire similarity was low at 1-2 months, rising over year one. TRB overlap between skin or GI tissue T cells and blood was limited. Recipient CMV seropositivity and CMV reactivation strongly tracked TRB clonality.

Peripheral blood was collected from the related graft donor on the marrow donation day. The genes are TRBV11-2 and TRBJ2-1; D might be TRBD2 (6 bases). The receptor was derived from a man aged 45-65 years in good health, CMV-negative, and a related stem cell transplant donor. Sequencing was performed on PBMCs. CDR3 amino acids: CASSLEVGGSYNEQFF. CDR3 DNA: TGTGCCAGCAGCTTAGAGGTCGGAGGGTCCTACAATGAGCAGTTCTTC.